What follows describes a single T cell receptor (beta chain). The germline gives CDR1 LGHDT, CDR2 YNNKEL (reference sequence). The CDR3 spans 14 residues. The V end lost 1 base, the J end lost 3 bases, and 9 bases lay between the germline ends. The sample originates from a study of blood T cell repertoires in COVID-19. Study context: Samples of COVID-19 (acute and convalescent) were obtained from the United States, Italy and Spain. PBMCs, B-cell-depleted T cells, or T cells were the source of the cDNA or gDNA that made up the material.

Only in-frame clones appear in the TCRdb table, and some are missing; sequencing was by immunoSEQ multiplex PCR. The sample consists of fewer than 250,000 clones, over 80% of them appearing once. Sequencing input: peripheral blood. The clonotype comes from a human donor in a cohort sampled during active COVID-19. V usage is TRBV3-1 (or the pseudogene TRBV3-2) and J usage is TRBJ1-1, with TRBD1 as a possible D gene (5 bases). The CDR3 spells CASSQAGRHTEAFF. CDR3 DNA sequence: TGTGCCAGCAGCCAAGCAGGGAGGCACACTGAAGCTTTCTTT.